The 12 T cell receptor beta chains reported below all come from one sample, sequenced in a study of blood T cells in healthy people across ages. Together with a sample-barcoded 5' primer, a J-beta primer mix was included in a second PCR lasting about 6 to 11 cycles. MiXCR, run by TCRdb on the 5' RACE reads, gives a single entry per CDR3 protein. The data show about 1.7 million distinct CDR3 sequences, 28% seen once. Source material: blood. Every receptor here comes from a woman between 25 and 40 years old in good health.

In this sample, this clonotype turned up a few times. V and J are TRBV18 and TRBJ2-3, with D perhaps TRBD1 or TRBD2 (5 bases each). The CDR3 covers 14 residues. Germline values: CDR1 KGHSH, CDR2 LQKENI. V was clipped by 6 bases and J by 3 bases, with 13 bases between them. The CDR3 coding sequence is TGTGCCAGCTCTGAGCCGGGGCTGACAGATACGCAGTATTTT. Translating it yields CASSEPGLTDTQYF.

The chain recombines TRBV7-6 with TRBJ2-3; weak D call: TRBD1 (5 bases). V lost 5 bases to trimming and J lost 2 bases, with 11 bases between them. Per the germline V gene, CDR1 is SGHVS and CDR2 is FNYEAQ. This CDR3 has 14 amino acids. CDR3 nucleotide sequence: TGTGCCAGCAGCGGCAGGGTATCCACAGATACGCAGTATTTT. Translating gives CASSGRVSTDTQYF.

The V gene is TRBV24-1, the J gene TRBJ2-3; D possibly corresponds to TRBD2 (6 bases). The CDR3 contains 14 residues. Trimming stripped 7 bases from V and 2 bases from J, with 12 bases between. CDR1 is KGHDR and CDR2 is SFDVKD in the germline V gene. DNA for the CDR3: TGTGCCACCAGGGGCGGGGCCAACACAGATACGCAGTATTTT. Translation gives CATRGGANTDTQYF.

This clonotype was recorded a few times. The rearrangement links TRBV29-1 to TRBJ1-4; D may be TRBD1 (5 bases). Germline V lookup: CDR1 SQVTM, CDR2 ANQGSEA. This CDR3 is built from 14 residues. The germline V and J ends were trimmed by 7 bases and 5 bases, with 17 bases remaining between them. CDR3 sequence: CSAWLGVRNEKLFF. In nucleotides, the CDR3 is TGCAGCGCCTGGCTGGGGGTGCGAAATGAAAAACTGTTTTTT.

This rearrangement joins TRBV12-3 or TRBV12-4 to TRBJ2-7, with D perhaps matching TRBD1 or TRBD2 (5 bases each). V lost 1 base to trimming and J lost 3 bases, with 13 bases between them. The CDR3 runs 15 residues. The CDR3 nucleotides are TGTGCCAGCAGTTTAGAGGGGACCCATAACTACGAGCAGTACTTC. It is translated as CASSLEGTHNYEQYF.

This clonotype was seen many times. J is TRBJ2-4 and V is TRBV24-1; TRBD1 matches at 8 bases. V dropped 9 bases and J dropped 0; count of bases not matched to a gene: 6. The CDR3 runs 15 residues. The V gene's germline CDR1 is KGHDR and CDR2 SFDVKD. The CDR3 sequence: CATGGDRIAKNIQYF. The CDR3 coding sequence is TGTGCCACCGGAGGGGACAGGATAGCCAAAAACATTCAGTACTTC.

Comments on this clonotype: At one end the junction does not follow the germline gene, possibly because of a read error. This chain joins TRBV2 and TRBJ2-5; 9 bases are a match to TRBD2. Near its end, the DNA agrees better with TRBJ2-7, so the J call may be wrong. Germline values: CDR1 SNHLY, CDR2 FYNNEI. The CDR3 covers 17 residues. Here the CDR3 DNA reads TGTGCCAACAGTCCCCGGGGTAGCGGGAGTTCTATGTACGAGCAGTACTTC. Protein: CANSPRGSGSSMYEQYF.

This sequence joins TRBV9 and TRBJ2-5, with 9 bases aligning to TRBD1. J lost 5 bases, V lost 3 bases, and 8 bases had no gene match. Germline loops: CDR1 SGDLS, CDR2 YYNGEE. The CDR3 spans 15 residues. In DNA form, the CDR3 reads TGTGCCAGCAGCGCCCGGGACAGGGAGGTGGAGACCCAGTACTTC. Amino acid sequence: CASSARDREVETQYF.

This clonotype has more than one count but fewer than ten. The V call is TRBV12-3 or TRBV12-4, the J call TRBJ1-5; D remains ambiguous. Trimming pared 8 bases from V and 3 bases from J, leaving 8 bases between. This CDR3 contains 12 residues. CDR3 sequence: CASGRINQPQHF. CDR3 DNA: TGTGCCAGCGGCCGGATCAATCAGCCCCAGCATTTT.

This sequence joins TRBV19 and TRBJ1-5; no firm D call. The V end was cut by 3 bases, the J end by 4 bases, with 4 bases between. Germline CDR1 LNHDA, CDR2 SQIVND (reference sequence). This CDR3 spans 12 amino acids. The CDR3 DNA follows: TGTGCCAGTAGTATTAAAAATCAGCCCCAGCATTTT. Translated, it gives CASSIKNQPQHF. The full variable domain, in which reference TRBV19 and TRBJ1-5 provide the parts outside the CDR3, is DGGITQSPKYLFRKEGQNVTLSCEQNLNHDAMYWYRQDPGQGLRLIYYSQIVNDFQKGDIAEGYSVSREKKESFPLTVTSAQKNPTAFYLCASSIKNQPQHFGDGTRLSIL.

This clonotype was counted at least ten times. CDR3 in DNA: TGTGCCAGCAGGGAGACTAGCGGGAGTGATAATGAGCAGTTCTTC. Its translation is CASRETSGSDNEQFF. V and J are TRBV2 and TRBJ2-1, with 12 bases aligning to TRBD2. This CDR3 is built from 15 residues. J gave up 7 bases and V 6 bases, and 7 bases lay outside the gene matches. Germline V CDR1 and CDR2: SNHLY, FYNNEI.

This clonotype was recorded at least ten times. V and J are TRBV18 and TRBJ2-5; no reliable D call. There are 14 residues in the CDR3. Germline V CDR1 and CDR2: KGHSH, LQKENI. V lost 0 bases and J 5 bases, leaving 10 bases between the germline ends. The CDR3 sequence is CASSPPSEYETQYF. The DNA for the CDR3 is TGTGCCAGCTCACCACCGTCAGAGTATGAGACCCAGTACTTC.